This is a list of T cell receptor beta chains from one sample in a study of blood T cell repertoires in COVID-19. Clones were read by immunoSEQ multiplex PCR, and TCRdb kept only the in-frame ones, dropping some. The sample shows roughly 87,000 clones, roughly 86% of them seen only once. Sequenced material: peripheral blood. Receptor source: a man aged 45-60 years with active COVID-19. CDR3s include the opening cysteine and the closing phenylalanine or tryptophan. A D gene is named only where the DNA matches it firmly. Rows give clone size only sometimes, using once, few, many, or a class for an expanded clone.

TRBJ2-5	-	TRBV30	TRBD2	TGTGCCTGGAGTGTACGACGGGGGGGCAATCTCGAGTCTTTCGTCGAAGGAGAGACCCAGTACTTC	CAWSVRRGGNLESFVEGETQYF
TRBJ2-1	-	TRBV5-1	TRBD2	TGCGCCAGCAGCGGGATGGCGGGGGGAAGTTACAATGAGCAGTTCTTC	CASSGMAGGSYNEQFF
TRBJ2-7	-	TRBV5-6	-	TGTGCCAGCAGCGTCCGGAGGGAGCAGTACTTC	CASSVRREQYF
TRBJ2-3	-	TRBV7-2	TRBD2	TGTGCCAGCAGCTACCCTAGCGGGGGCACAGATACGCAGTATTTT	CASSYPSGGTDTQYF
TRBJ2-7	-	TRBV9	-	TGTGCCAGCTCCTGGGGGGCCTACGAGCAGTACTTC	CASSWGAYEQYF
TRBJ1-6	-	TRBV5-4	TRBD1	TGTGCCAGCAGCTTGGACGGACAGGGGGAGTATTCACCCCTCCACTTT	CASSLDGQGEYSPLHF
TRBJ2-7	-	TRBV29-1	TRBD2	TGCAGCGCCCAACGGGGCAGGGGACTAGCGGGAGGGTACGAGCAGTACTTC	CSAQRGRGLAGGYEQYF
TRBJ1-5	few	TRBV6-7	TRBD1	TGTGCCAGCAGTTATCATCACGACAGGGCGTACCAGCCCCAGCATTTT	CASSYHHDRAYQPQHF
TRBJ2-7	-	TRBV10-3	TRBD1	TGTGCCATCAGTGATCGAGGGGGGACAGGGAACTACGAGCAGTACTTC	CAISDRGGTGNYEQYF
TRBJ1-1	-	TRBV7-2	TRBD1	TGTGCCAGCTCGGGACAGCCGAACACTGAAGCTTTCTTT	CASSGQPNTEAFF
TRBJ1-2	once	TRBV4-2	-	TGTGCCAGCAGCCAAGAGACAGGACATGGCTACACCTTC	CASSQETGHGYTF
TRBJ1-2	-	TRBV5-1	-	TGCGCCAGCAGCTTAGGGGTGCCCTATGGCTACACCTTC	CASSLGVPYGYTF
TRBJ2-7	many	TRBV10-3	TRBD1	TGTGCCATCCAGAAAACTGCGACAGGGATGTACGAGCAGTACTTC	CAIQKTATGMYEQYF
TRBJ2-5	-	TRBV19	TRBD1	TGTGCCAGTAGCGGAGGACAGGGACAAGAGACCCAGTACTTC	CASSGGQGQETQYF
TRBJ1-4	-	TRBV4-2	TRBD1	TGTGCCAGCAGCCGAGTCGCCGGGACAGGGGGTGAAAAACTGTTTTTT	CASSRVAGTGGEKLFF
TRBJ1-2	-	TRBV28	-	TGTGCCAGCAGTTTACCTGCGGGGGACCGAGACTTCTTC	CASSLPAGDRDFF
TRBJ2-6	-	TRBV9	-	TGTGCCAGCAGCGAGACACGGGGGGCAGACGTCAACTCTGGGGCCAACGTCCTGACTTTC	CASSETRGADVNSGANVLTF
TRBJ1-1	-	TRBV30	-	TGTGCCTGGAAGGGGAGGCTGGGGTTATACACTGAAGCTTTCTTT	CAWKGRLGLYTEAFF
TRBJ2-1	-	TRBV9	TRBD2	TGTGCCAGCAGCGTAGTAAAGGGGGGGGTCTTAGCGGGAGGAAACTACAATGAGCAGTTCTTC	CASSVVKGGVLAGGNYNEQFF
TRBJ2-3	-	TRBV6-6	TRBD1	TGTGCCAGCAGTTACGCAGGGGGCGGAGATACGCAGTATTTT	CASSYAGGGDTQYF
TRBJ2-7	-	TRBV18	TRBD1	TGTGCCAGCTCGCCCGGACAGGTGCCTGGGGGGCAGTACTTC	CASSPGQVPGGQYF
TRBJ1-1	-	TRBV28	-	TGTGCCAGCAGTTTATATCCAGGGAAAGGCACTGAAGCTTTCTTT	CASSLYPGKGTEAFF
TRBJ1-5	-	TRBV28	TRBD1	TGTGCCAGCAGTTCCGGGACAGACTATAGCAATCAGCCCCAGCATTTT	CASSSGTDYSNQPQHF
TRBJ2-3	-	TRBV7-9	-	TGTGCCAGCAGCTTAGAGCTTAGTAGCACAGATACGCAGTATTTT	CASSLELSSTDTQYF
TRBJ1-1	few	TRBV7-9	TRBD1	TGTGCCAGCAGCTTAGGCGGGACAGGGGAAACTGAAGCTTTCTTT	CASSLGGTGETEAFF
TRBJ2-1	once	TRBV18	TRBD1	TGTGCCAGCTCACCACCCGGGACAGGGTCCAATGAGCAGTTCTTC	CASSPPGTGSNEQFF
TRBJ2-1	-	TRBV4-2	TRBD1	TGTGCCAGCAGCCAAGATGATGGGACAGCGTACAATGAGCAGTTCTTC	CASSQDDGTAYNEQFF
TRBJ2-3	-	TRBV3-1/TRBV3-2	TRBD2	TGTGCCAGCAGCCAAGCGGTTGCTAGCGGGAGAGGGTACGCAGATACGCAGTATTTT	CASSQAVASGRGYADTQYF
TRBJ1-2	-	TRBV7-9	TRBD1	TGTGCCAGCAGCTTAAGGACAGGGGGCTCTGTGGACTATGGCTACACCTTC	CASSLRTGGSVDYGYTF
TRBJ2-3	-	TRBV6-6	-	TGTGCCAGCAGACCTACAGGCATAAGCACAGATACGCAGTATTTT	CASRPTGISTDTQYF
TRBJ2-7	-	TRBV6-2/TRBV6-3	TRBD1	TGTGCCAGCAGCCTCGCCGGGACAGCTTTGGAGCAGTACTTC	CASSLAGTALEQYF
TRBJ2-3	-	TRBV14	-	TGTGCCAGCAGCCGGCAGGGCACAAATACGCAGTATTTT	CASSRQGTNTQYF
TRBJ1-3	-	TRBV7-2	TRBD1	TGTGCCAGCAGCTTACTGCGACAGGGCAACACCATATATTTT	CASSLLRQGNTIYF
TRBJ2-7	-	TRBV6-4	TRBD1	TGTGCCAGCAGTGAACACCCAGGGGGCTCCGAGCAGTACTTC	CASSEHPGGSEQYF
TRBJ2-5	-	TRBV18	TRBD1	TGTGCCACCTCACCACAGGGGGTGCTACAAGAGACCCAGTACTTC	CATSPQGVLQETQYF
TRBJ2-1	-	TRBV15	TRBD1	TGTGCCACCAGCAGAGCGGACAGGGGCTCCAATGAGCAGTTCTTC	CATSRADRGSNEQFF
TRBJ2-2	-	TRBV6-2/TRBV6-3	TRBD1	TGTGCCAGCAGTTACCTCCGGACAGGGGTATCGAACACCGGGGAGCTGTTTTTT	CASSYLRTGVSNTGELFF
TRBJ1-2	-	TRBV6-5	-	TGTGCCAGCACCAAGGGCAGGGTACTTGGCTACACCTTC	CASTKGRVLGYTF
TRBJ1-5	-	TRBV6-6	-	TGTGCCAGCAGTTACGGTAGGCAGGCGGGACAGCCCCAGCATTTT	CASSYGRQAGQPQHF
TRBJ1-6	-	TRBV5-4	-	TGTGCCAGCAGCTTGGACAGGGCAAAGGATTCACCCCTCCACTTT	CASSLDRAKDSPLHF